These 17 T cell receptor beta chains were sequenced from one sample in a study of T-cell memory formation after mild COVID-19. TCRdb reprocessed the 5' RACE reads with MiXCR, giving one entry per CDR3 protein. Among a few hundred thousand distinct CDR3 sequences listed, about 17% were seen once. Sample: PBMCs or a T cell subset sorted from them (not recorded which). The receptors derive from a man aged 18-30 years who had mild COVID-19 (a few samples of this study predate the infection). Cell type and time point are not known.

The V gene is TRBV11-1, the J gene TRBJ2-1; D is ambiguous. This CDR3 is 11 amino acids long. Trimming removed 5 bases at V and 8 bases at J, with 7 bases between. The germline V gene has CDR1 SGHAT and CDR2 FQDESV (reference sequence). CDR3 in amino acids: CASSHPYEQFF. CDR3 bases: TGTGCCAGCAGCCATCCATATGAGCAGTTCTTC. The variable domain in full, completed from reference TRBV11-1 and TRBJ2-1, reads EAEVAQSPRYKITEKSQAVAFWCDPISGHATLYWYRQILGQGPELLVQFQDESVVDDSQLPKDRFSAERLKGVDSTLKIQPAELGDSAMYLCASSHPYEQFFGPGTRLTVL.

This clonotype was counted at least ten times. The chain is built from TRBV7-2 and TRBJ1-5; D perhaps matches TRBD1 (6 bases). The CDR3 runs 14 residues. Germline V CDR1 and CDR2: SGHTA, FQGNSA. The V end was cut by 5 bases, the J end by 6 bases, with 14 bases between. CDR3 nucleotides: TGTGCCAGCAGCATGGGGGGGGGCTTTCAGCCCCAGCATTTT. This gives the protein CASSMGGGFQPQHF.

This clonotype was detected only a few times. V gene TRBV3-1 combines with J gene TRBJ2-2; 8 bases align to TRBD1. The CDR3 consists of 14 residues. V lost 10 bases to trimming and J lost 4 bases; unmatched junction nucleotides: 8. CDR1 is LGHDT, CDR2 YNNKEL, per germline (reference sequence). CDR3 bases: TGTGCCATCACCGACAGGGGTGGCACCGGGGAGCTGTTTTTT. This sequence encodes CAITDRGGTGELFF.

The chain employs TRBV5-1 and TRBJ2-1; D gene unclear. CDR1 and CDR2 from the germline V gene are SGHRS and YFSETQ. The CDR3 length is 16 residues. The V gene lost 3 bases and the J gene lost 6 bases, with 19 bases spanning the gap. The CDR3 DNA is TGCGCCAGCAGCTCGATGGACGCAGGAACCGTCAATGAGCAGTTCTTC. Its protein product is CASSSMDAGTVNEQFF. Together with reference TRBV5-1 and TRBJ2-1, the CDR3 gives the full variable domain: KAGVTQTPRYLIKTRGQQVTLSCSPISGHRSVSWYQQTPGQGLQFLFEYFSETQRNKGNFPGRFSGRQFSNSRSEMNVSTLELGDSALYLCASSSMDAGTVNEQFFGPGTRLTVL.

The chain recombines TRBV18 with TRBJ2-5; D possibly corresponds to TRBD1 (5 bases). The V end lost 1 base, the J end lost 5 bases, and 11 bases lay between the germline ends. Germline V gene data show CDR1 as KGHSH and CDR2 as LQKENI. This CDR3 region has 14 residues. This chain's CDR3 is CASSPRVGLETQYF. CDR3 nucleotide sequence: TGTGCCAGCTCACCACGGGTGGGGCTGGAGACCCAGTACTTC.

This clonotype has just a few counts. The chain employs TRBV9 and TRBJ2-2; TRBD1 matches 10 bases. Germline V gives CDR1 SGDLS, CDR2 YYNGEE. The CDR3 length is 16 residues. With V trimmed by 2 bases and J by 4 bases, 5 bases remained unmatched. The CDR3 DNA reads TGTGCCAGCAGCGTCCGGGACAGGGGTCCCACCGGGGAGCTGTTTTTT. It yields the protein CASSVRDRGPTGELFF.

The chain couples TRBV2 to TRBJ2-5; 8 bases map to TRBD1. With 6 bases clipped from V and 5 bases from J, the junction kept 11 bases outside the gene matches. CDR1 SNHLY and CDR2 FYNNEI come from the germline V gene. The CDR3 has 15 amino acids. This CDR3 reads CASRAGTQGAETQYF. The DNA for the CDR3 is TGTGCCAGCAGGGCAGGAACCCAGGGGGCCGAGACCCAGTACTTC.

The CDR3 DNA is TGCAGTGCTATCCCCGGACAGGGAACCTACGAGCAGTACTTC. Protein sequence: CSAIPGQGTYEQYF. This chain joins TRBV20-1 and TRBJ2-7; 8 bases match TRBD1. There are 14 residues in the CDR3. Trimming took 4 bases from V and 2 from J; bases not matched to a gene: 7. Germline V lookup: CDR1 DFQATT, CDR2 SNEGSKA (reference sequence).

This clonotype was seen ten or more times. The gene calls are TRBV6-2 or TRBV6-3 and TRBJ2-7; D not certain. The CDR3 extends over 13 amino acids. The V end lost 2 bases, the J end lost 2 bases, and 7 bases lay between the germline ends. Germline V gene data show CDR1 as MNHEY and CDR2 as SVGEGT. The CDR3 region is CASSYGPAYEQYV. For the CDR3, the DNA is TGTGCCAGCAGTTACGGGCCGGCCTACGAGCAGTACGTC.

This clonotype was observed a handful of times. The rearrangement links TRBV7-2 to TRBJ2-3; D may be TRBD1 or TRBD2 (6 bases each). The CDR3 extends over 13 amino acids. Per germline, CDR1 SGHTA and CDR2 FQGNSA. V was cut by 8 bases and J by 4 bases, with 13 bases left in between. This CDR3 is CASWRDTADTQYF. The CDR3 coding sequence is TGTGCCAGCTGGAGGGACACCGCAGATACGCAGTATTTT.

A few counts support this clonotype. The V call is TRBV20-1, the J call TRBJ2-3; D may be TRBD2 (6 bases). Trimming removed 3 bases at V and 2 bases at J, with 15 bases between. Germline V gene lookup returns CDR1 DFQATT and CDR2 SNEGSKA (reference sequence). This CDR3 contains 15 residues. The CDR3 nucleotides are TGCAGTGCTAGGGAAAACGGGGGAACCACAGATACGCAGTATTTT. Protein: CSARENGGTTDTQYF.

This chain connects TRBV18 to TRBJ1-6; no clear D gene. Looked up from germline, CDR1 is KGHSH and CDR2 is LQKENI. This CDR3 has 13 residues. The V gene lost 2 bases and the J gene lost 6 bases, with 5 bases spanning the gap. The CDR3 bases are TGTGCCAGCTCACCAATGTCTAATTCACCCCTCCACTTT. Amino acid sequence: CASSPMSNSPLHF.

This clonotype was seen repeatedly, ten times or more. CDR3 in amino acids: CASSPGEGNEQFF. The CDR3 DNA is TGCGCCAGCAGCCCTGGAGAGGGAAATGAGCAGTTCTTC. This sequence joins TRBV5-1 and TRBJ2-1; perhaps TRBD2 as D (5 bases). Deletions cut 4 bases from V and 7 bases from J, with 12 bases between. Germline values: CDR1 SGHRS, CDR2 YFSETQ. The CDR3 has 13 amino acids.

This clonotype is labeled medium-sized. The gene calls are TRBV7-9 and TRBJ2-5; 8 nucleotides match TRBD2. Trimming cost V 5 bases and J 4 bases; bases outside gene matches: 3. Germline V CDR1 and CDR2: SEHNR, FQNEAQ (reference sequence). The CDR3 runs to 13 residues. The CDR3, as DNA: TGTGCCAGCAGCCCTCGGGAGGGAGAGACCCAGTACTTC. This sequence encodes CASSPREGETQYF.

The V gene is TRBV18, the J gene TRBJ2-3; D possibly matches TRBD1 or TRBD2 (5 bases each). Trimming cost V 10 bases and J 1 base, with 15 bases left between them. The CDR3 runs 14 residues. CDR1 and CDR2 from the germline V gene are KGHSH and LQKENI. CDR3: CATQRDLGTDTQYF. The CDR3 DNA is TGTGCCACCCAGAGGGACCTGGGCACAGATACGCAGTATTTT. The full variable domain, with the rest looked up from reference TRBV18 and TRBJ2-3, is NAGVMQNPRHLVRRRGQEARLRCSPMKGHSHVYWYRQLPEEGLKFMVYLQKENIIDESGMPKERFSAEFPKEGPSILRIQQVVRGDSAAYFCATQRDLGTDTQYFGPGTRLTVL.

The chain is built from TRBV7-9 and TRBJ2-7; D not certain. This CDR3 contains 14 residues. V dropped 6 bases and J dropped 3 bases, with 15 bases sitting between them. The germline CDR1 and CDR2 sequences are SEHNR and FQNEAQ (reference sequence). Here the CDR3 DNA reads TGTGCCAGCAGAGAAGACGGAAGGCTCTACGAGCAGTACTTC. It yields the protein CASREDGRLYEQYF.

This clonotype was counted a few times. This chain connects TRBV6-5 to TRBJ2-1; D possibly corresponds to TRBD2 (5 bases). Germline values: CDR1 MNHEY, CDR2 SVGAGI. The CDR3 consists of 13 residues. Deletions cut 0 bases from V and 15 bases from J, with 15 bases between. The CDR3 DNA sequence: TGTGCCAGCAGTTACTCGGTTGAGGACTCCCCGTTCTTC. Translated: CASSYSVEDSPFF.